This T cell receptor beta chain was found in a study of T cell repertoires in cytomegalovirus infection. Study as a whole: Indications came from public TCR beta signatures; they pointed to CMV infection and to a matching HLA type.

As concerns this clonotype: The antigen is undetermined.

One entry per CDR3 protein results from TCRdb running MiXCR on the reads. This sample has 550,000 to 700,000 distinct CDR3 sequences, with roughly 43% found just once. V lost 3 bases to trimming and J lost 5 bases, with 10 bases between them. The CDR3 totals 13 residues. Germline CDR1 and CDR2: SGHVS and FNYEAQ. This chain joins TRBV7-6 and TRBJ2-5; a weak D match, TRBD1 (6 bases). This sample comprised cultured PBMCs, obtained from culture after CMV antigen stimulation. The source is a human donor in good health (CMV status not recorded). Some clones in this sample may be carry-over from other donors' samples. CDR3: CASSFVGAETQYF. CDR3 DNA: TGTGCCAGCAGCTTTGTGGGGGCTGAGACCCAGTACTTC.